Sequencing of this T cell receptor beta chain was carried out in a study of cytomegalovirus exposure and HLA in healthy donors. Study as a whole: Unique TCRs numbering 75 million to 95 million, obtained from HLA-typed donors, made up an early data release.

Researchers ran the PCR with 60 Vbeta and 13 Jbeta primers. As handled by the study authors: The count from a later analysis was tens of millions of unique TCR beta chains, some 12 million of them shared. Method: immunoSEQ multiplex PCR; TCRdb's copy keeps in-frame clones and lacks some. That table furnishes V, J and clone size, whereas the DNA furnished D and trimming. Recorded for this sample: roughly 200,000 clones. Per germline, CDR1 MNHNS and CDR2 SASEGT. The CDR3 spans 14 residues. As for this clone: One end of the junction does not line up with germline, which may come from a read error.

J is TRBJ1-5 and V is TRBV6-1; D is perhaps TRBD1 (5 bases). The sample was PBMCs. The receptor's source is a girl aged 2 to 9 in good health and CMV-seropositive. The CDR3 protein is CASSEAAGPQGKDF. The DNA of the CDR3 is TGTGCCAGCAGTGAAGCGGCGGGGCCCCAGGGCAAGGATTTT.